This T cell receptor (beta chain) was observed in a study of blood T cells in healthy people across ages. V gave up 1 base and J gave up 7 bases; unmatched junction bases: 6. This CDR3 is 14 amino acids long. Germline CDR1 MNHNS, CDR2 SASEGT. The authors ran a second PCR of 7 to 11 cycles using a sample-barcoded 5' primer and a J-beta primer mix. Each of the cDNA molecules was tagged by a template-switch adaptor with 12 random nucleotides. TCRdb itself ran the 5' RACE reads through MiXCR, one entry per CDR3 protein. The sample lists over 600,000 distinct CDR3 sequences, around 50% occurring once. With regard to this clonotype: The antigen is undetermined.

Study-wide results and caveats: For the donors, CMV status was unknown and possibly confounded expanded clonotype changes.

The chain carries TRBV6-1 and TRBJ2-5, with 7 bases lining up with TRBD1. The origin of this receptor is a man aged 40-50 years in good health. Sequencing was carried out using blood. The CDR3 DNA follows: TGTGCCAGCAGTGAAGTAGGGCAGGGGGTGACCCAGTACTTC. Residues: CASSEVGQGVTQYF.